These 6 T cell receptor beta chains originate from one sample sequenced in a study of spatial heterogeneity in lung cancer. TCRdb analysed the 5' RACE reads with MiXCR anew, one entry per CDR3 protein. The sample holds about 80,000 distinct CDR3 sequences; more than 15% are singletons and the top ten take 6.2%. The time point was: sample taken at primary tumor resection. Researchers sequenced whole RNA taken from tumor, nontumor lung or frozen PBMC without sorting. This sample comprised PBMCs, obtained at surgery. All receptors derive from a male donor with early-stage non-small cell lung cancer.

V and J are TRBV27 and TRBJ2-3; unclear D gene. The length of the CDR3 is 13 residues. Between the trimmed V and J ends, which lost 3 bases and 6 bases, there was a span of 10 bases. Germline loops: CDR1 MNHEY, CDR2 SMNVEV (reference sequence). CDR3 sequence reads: CASSFFAEDTQYF. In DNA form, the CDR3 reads TGTGCCAGCAGTTTCTTCGCGGAGGATACGCAGTATTTT.

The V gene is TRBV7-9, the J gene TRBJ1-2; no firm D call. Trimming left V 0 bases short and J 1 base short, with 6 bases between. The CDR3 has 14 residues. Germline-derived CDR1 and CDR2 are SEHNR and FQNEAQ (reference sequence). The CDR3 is CASSLAEHNYGYTF. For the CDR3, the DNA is TGTGCCAGCAGCTTAGCGGAACATAACTATGGCTACACCTTC.

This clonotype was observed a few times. The chain's CDR3 is CASSFTGSYNEQFF. The CDR3 bases are TGCGCCAGCAGCTTTACGGGATCCTACAATGAGCAGTTCTTC. The rearrangement uses TRBV5-1 and TRBJ2-1; the D gene is possibly TRBD2 (5 bases). The germline V gene encodes CDR1 SGHRS and CDR2 YFSETQ. The CDR3 is 14 residues long. Trimming stripped 2 bases from V and 1 base from J, with 7 bases between.

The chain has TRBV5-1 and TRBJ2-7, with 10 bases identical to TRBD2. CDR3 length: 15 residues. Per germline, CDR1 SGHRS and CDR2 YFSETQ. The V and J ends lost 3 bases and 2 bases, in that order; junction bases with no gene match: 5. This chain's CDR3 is CASSSGTSDTYEQYF. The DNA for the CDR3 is TGCGCCAGCAGCTCCGGGACTAGCGACACCTACGAGCAGTACTTC. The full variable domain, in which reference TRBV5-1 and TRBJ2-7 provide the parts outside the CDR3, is KAGVTQTPRYLIKTRGQQVTLSCSPISGHRSVSWYQQTPGQGLQFLFEYFSETQRNKGNFPGRFSGRQFSNSRSEMNVSTLELGDSALYLCASSSGTSDTYEQYFGPGTRLTVT.

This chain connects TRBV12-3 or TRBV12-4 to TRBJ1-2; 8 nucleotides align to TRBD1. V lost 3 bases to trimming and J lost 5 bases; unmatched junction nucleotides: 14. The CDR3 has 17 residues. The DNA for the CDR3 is TGTGCCAGCAGTTTCAGGGCAGGGGGCGCGAGGACTTATGGCTACACCTTC. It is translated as CASSFRAGGARTYGYTF.

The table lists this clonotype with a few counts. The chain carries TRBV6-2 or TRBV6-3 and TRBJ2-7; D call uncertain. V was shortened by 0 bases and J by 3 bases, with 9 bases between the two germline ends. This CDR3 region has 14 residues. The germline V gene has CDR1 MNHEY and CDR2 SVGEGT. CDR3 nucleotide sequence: TGTGCCAGCAGTTACTCCCGCCTTTACTACGAGCAGTACTTC. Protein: CASSYSRLYYEQYF.